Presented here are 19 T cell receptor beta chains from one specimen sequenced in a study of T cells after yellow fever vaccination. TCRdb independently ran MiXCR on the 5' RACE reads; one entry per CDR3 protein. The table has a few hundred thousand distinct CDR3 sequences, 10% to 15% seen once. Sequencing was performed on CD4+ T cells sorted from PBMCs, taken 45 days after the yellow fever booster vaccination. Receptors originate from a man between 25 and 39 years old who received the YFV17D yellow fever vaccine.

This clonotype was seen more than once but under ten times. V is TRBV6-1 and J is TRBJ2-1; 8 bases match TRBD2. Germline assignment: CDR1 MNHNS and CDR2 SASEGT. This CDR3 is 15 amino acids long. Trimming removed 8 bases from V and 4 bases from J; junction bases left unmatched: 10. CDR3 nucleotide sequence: TGTGCCAGCTCTTTCGGACTAGCCGTTTACAATGAGCAGTTCTTC. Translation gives CASSFGLAVYNEQFF.

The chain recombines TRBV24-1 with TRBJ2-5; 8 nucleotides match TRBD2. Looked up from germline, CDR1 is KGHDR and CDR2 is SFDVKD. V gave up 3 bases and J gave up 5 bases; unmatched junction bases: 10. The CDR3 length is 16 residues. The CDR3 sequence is CATSDPLAGGAETQYF. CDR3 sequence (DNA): TGTGCCACCAGTGATCCCCTGGCGGGAGGCGCTGAGACCCAGTACTTC.

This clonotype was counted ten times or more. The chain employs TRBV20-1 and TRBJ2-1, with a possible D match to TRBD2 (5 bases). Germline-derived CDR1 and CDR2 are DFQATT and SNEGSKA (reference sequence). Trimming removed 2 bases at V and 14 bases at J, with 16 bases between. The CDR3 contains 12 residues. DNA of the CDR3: TGCAGTGCTAGAAGGAGCGGAGTAGAGAAGTTCTTC. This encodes CSARRSGVEKFF.

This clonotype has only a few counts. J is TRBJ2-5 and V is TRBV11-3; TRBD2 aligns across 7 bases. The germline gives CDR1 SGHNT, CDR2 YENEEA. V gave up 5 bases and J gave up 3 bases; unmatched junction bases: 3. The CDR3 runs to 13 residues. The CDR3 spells CASSRAGKETQYF. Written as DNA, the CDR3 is TGTGCCAGCAGCAGAGCGGGAAAAGAGACCCAGTACTTC.

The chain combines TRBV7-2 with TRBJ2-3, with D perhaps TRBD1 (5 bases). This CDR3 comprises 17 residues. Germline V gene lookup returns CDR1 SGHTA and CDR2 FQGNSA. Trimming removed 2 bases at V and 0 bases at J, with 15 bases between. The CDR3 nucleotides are TGTGCCAGCAGCTTATTTCGGACAAGTTTCAGCACAGATACGCAGTATTTT. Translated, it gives CASSLFRTSFSTDTQYF.

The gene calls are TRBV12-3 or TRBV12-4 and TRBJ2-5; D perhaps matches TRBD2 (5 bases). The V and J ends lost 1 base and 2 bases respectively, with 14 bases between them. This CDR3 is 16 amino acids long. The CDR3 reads CASSLGSGSGQETQYF. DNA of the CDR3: TGTGCCAGCAGTTTAGGATCTGGAAGCGGACAAGAGACCCAGTACTTC.

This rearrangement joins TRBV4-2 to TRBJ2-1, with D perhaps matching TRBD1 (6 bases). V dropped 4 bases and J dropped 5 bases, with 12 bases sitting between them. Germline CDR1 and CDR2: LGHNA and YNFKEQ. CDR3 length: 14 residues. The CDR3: CASSPDRRDNEQFF. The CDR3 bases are TGTGCCAGCAGCCCTGACAGGCGCGACAATGAGCAGTTCTTC.

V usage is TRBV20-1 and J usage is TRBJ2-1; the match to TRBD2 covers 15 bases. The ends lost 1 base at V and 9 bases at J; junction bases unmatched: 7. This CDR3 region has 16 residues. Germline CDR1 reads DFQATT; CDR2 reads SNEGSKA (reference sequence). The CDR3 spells CSARGTSGRARVEQFF. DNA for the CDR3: TGCAGTGCTAGAGGGACTAGCGGGAGGGCCCGGGTTGAGCAGTTCTTC.

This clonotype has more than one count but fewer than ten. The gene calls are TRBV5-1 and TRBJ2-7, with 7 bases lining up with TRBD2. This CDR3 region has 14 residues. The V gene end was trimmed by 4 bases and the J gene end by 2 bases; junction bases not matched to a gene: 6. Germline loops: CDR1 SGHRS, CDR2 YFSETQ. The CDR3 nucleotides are TGCGCCAGCAGCCTGGCGGGAGCGGCCTACGAGCAGTACTTC. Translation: CASSLAGAAYEQYF.

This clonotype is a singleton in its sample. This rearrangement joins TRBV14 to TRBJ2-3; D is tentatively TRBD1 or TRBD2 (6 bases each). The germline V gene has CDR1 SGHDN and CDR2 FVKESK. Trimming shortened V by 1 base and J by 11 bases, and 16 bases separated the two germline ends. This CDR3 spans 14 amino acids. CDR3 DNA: TGTGCCAGCAGCCAAGCAGGGGCGGGGACTGGGCAGTATTTT. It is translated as CASSQAGAGTGQYF.

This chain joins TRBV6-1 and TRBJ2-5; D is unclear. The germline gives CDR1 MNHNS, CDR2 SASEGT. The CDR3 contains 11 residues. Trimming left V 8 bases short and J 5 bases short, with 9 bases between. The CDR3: CASLTLETQYF. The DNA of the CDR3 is TGTGCCAGCCTGACGCTGGAGACCCAGTACTTC.

The CDR3 coding sequence is TGTGCCACCAGTGCTGGTCCAGGGAACACCGGGGAGCTGTTTTTT. Translated: CATSAGPGNTGELFF. The chain links TRBV24-1 to TRBJ2-2; D is unclear. The CDR3 is made up of 15 amino acids. Between the trimmed V and J ends, which lost 5 bases and 1 base, there was a span of 10 bases. Germline CDR1 reads KGHDR; CDR2 reads SFDVKD.

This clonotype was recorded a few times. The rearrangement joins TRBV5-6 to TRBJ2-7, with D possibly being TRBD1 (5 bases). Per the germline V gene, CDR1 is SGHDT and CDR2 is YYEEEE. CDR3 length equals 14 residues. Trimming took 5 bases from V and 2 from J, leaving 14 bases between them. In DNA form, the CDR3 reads TGTGCCAGCAGAAGGGGTTCAGGAGCCTACGAGCAGTACTTC. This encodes CASRRGSGAYEQYF.

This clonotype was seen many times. The CDR3 region has the DNA TGTGCCAGCAGCTTAAGCCTAGGGGGGTACAATGAGCAGTTCTTC. Translation gives CASSLSLGGYNEQFF. This chain uses TRBV7-3 with TRBJ2-1; D could derive from TRBD1 or TRBD2 (6 bases each). This CDR3 has 15 residues. V was clipped by 1 base and J by 4 bases, with 11 bases between them. CDR1 SGHTA and CDR2 FQGTGA come from the germline V gene. The full variable domain, completed using reference TRBV7-3 and TRBJ2-1, is GAGVSQTPSNKVTEKGKYVELRCDPISGHTALYWYRQSLGQGPEFLIYFQGTGAADDSGLPNDRFFAVRPEGSVSTLKIQRTERGDSAVYLCASSLSLGGYNEQFFGPGTRLTVL.

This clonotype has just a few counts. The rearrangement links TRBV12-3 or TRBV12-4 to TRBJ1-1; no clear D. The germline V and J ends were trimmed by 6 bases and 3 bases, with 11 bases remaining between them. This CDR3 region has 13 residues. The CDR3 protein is CASRLQRYTEAFF. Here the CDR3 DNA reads TGTGCCAGCAGGCTTCAACGGTACACTGAAGCTTTCTTT.

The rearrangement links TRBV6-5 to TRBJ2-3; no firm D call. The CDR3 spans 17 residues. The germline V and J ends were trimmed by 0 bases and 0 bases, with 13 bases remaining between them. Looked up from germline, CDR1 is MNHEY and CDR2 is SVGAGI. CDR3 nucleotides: TGTGCCAGCAGTTACTCAACGACGGCCTCTAGCACAGATACGCAGTATTTT. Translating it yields CASSYSTTASSTDTQYF.

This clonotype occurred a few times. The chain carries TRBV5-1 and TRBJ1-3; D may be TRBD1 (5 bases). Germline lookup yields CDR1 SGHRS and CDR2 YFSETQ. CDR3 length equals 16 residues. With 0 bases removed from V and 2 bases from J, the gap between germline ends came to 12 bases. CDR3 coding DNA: TGCGCCAGCAGCTTGGCGGGACTCAATCCTGGAAACACCATATATTTT. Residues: CASSLAGLNPGNTIYF.

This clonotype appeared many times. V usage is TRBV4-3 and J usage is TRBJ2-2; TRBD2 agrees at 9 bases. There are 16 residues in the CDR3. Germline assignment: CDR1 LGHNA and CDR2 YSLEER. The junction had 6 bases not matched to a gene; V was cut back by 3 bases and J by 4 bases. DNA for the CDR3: TGCGCCAGCAGCCACGGGGGACTAGCCGTCACCGGGGAGCTGTTTTTT. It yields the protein CASSHGGLAVTGELFF.

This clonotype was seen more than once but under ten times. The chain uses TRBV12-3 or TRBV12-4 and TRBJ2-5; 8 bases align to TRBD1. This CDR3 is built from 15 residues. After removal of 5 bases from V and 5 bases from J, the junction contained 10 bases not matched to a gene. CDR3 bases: TGTGCCAGCAGTCGCTACGACAGGGGCGGGGAGACCCAGTACTTC. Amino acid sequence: CASSRYDRGGETQYF.